This paragraph reports one TCR beta chain. There are a few counts of this clonotype. Its antigen is still unknown. No much larger clonotype is one base removed from it; base qualities were not supplied. In light of the paper, this sample's time point label describes: late sampling 161 to 241 days after vaccination in three convalescent patients. The intended sense of this specimen's treatment or condition label: approximately 9-day PBMC culture with coronavirus spike peptide pools or control peptides (ViraFEST assay). The ViraFEST assay, used in the study, expanded antigen-specific T cells with peptide pools and then identified the expanded clonotypes through TCR sequencing. Positive SARS-CoV-2 PCR tests in the convalescent patients dated from March to December 2020, before Alpha, Beta and Delta variants emerged in the United States. Each well held around 2.1 million PBMCs cultured with approximately 10 ug/ml peptide pools in IMDM containing approximately 5% human AB serum and roughly 10 IU/ml IL-2. Half of the culture medium was replaced with fresh IL-2-containing medium on days 3 and 7. Once the cells had been in culture for over 9 days, the EasySep CD4+ T cell isolation kit was used to isolate CD4+ T cells by negative selection. Ficoll-Paque Plus gradient centrifugation was used to isolate PBMCs from whole blood, and the isolated PBMCs were then either used fresh or cryopreserved at -140C. In general, triplicate wells were set up for every culture condition.

The sample belongs to a study of vaccination and CD4 T cells after COVID-19 (dated by TCRdb to between 2021 and 2024). Turning to the overall study: Every convalescent patient had a positive nasal swab PCR test for SARS-CoV-2, with mild disease in under ten patients and severe disease in one. The convalescent cohort included six males and four females, with two Hispanic individuals, seven Caucasians, two Asians and one multiracial person. Post-vaccine blood samples were taken a median of 72 days after the second vaccine dose, with a range of about 13 to 250 days. The spike-specific CD4+ TCR repertoire was compared before and after mRNA vaccination in approximately ten COVID-19 convalescent patients and several infection-naive healthy vaccine recipients. A few convalescent patients gave samples both early after vaccination (day 14) and late after vaccination (days 161 to 241). Overlapping spike peptide pools from SARS-CoV-2 and from the common cold coronaviruses HCoV-NL63, HCoV-OC43 and HCoV-229E were used as culture stimuli. Post-COVID blood samples were collected from convalescent patients a median of roughly 100 days after diagnosis, with a range of roughly 30 to 161 days. Each participant got two doses of either the Pfizer-BioNTech BNT162b2 vaccine (n=8) or the Moderna mRNA-1273 vaccine (n=2). Control cultures used a CEFX viral epitope pool as positive control, an HIV-1 Nef peptide pool as negative control, or no peptide.

The V end loses 3 bases and the J end loses 8 bases, and a stretch of 10 bases separates them. The CDR3 starts with the cysteine, ends with the phenylalanine, and has 11 residues. Only the CDR3 region is kept as DNA, spanning 33 bases read in frame from base 1. CDR1 and CDR2, per the germline V gene (reference sequence), are DFQATT and SNEGSKA. Library construction relied on PCR. DNA from cultured CD4+ T cells was subjected to TCR sequencing with the Oncomine TCR Beta short-read assay at the Johns Hopkins FTIC core. Genomic DNA was extracted from the cultured CD4+ T cells with the QIAamp micro DNA kit. Oncomine TCR Beta libraries from cultured CD4+ T cells were pooled with unique dual indexes and sequenced on an Illumina iSeq 100. For the original study's pipeline: Non-productive sequences were filtered out, and CDR3s that did not start with C, did not end with F or W, or were shorter than 7 amino acids were discarded. The MANAFEST web application identified antigen-specific clonotypes by comparing peptide-stimulated wells against reference wells and other culture wells. An FDR below 0.05, an odds ratio above 5, and a productive frequency above 0.1% in at least two of three replicate wells were required for clones to be considered positive. A clonotype counted as cross-reactive if it showed significant expansion both in the SARS-CoV-2 spike wells and in at least one common cold coronavirus spike condition. Levenshtein distances (stringdist) and unrooted phylogenetic trees (ape) in R version 3.6.1 were used to assess CDR3 homology. Starting from the raw public reads, TCRdb applied fastp trimming at Q25, assembled clones with MiXCR and retained in-frame beta chains. Rows with a matching CDR3 protein are joined into one entry that keeps the most common DNA and genes. The V and J calls shown here were made by TCRdb, not taken from the authors' results. The sample contains about 24,000 distinct CDR3 sequences, 30% of them found a single time. Of the sample, 3% falls within the top ten clones.

Overall study outcomes, separate from this receptor: Although the median number of SARS-CoV-2-reactive clonotypes went up from fewer than 25 after infection to 38 after vaccination, the increase was not significant. Among the post-vaccine SARS-CoV-2-reactive clones in convalescent patients, a median 86.3% showed up only after vaccination, which suggests vaccine-specific priming. The number of convalescent patients in the study was relatively small, and the study did not examine early timepoints following natural infection. Of the vaccine-specific clones in convalescent patients, 304 of 307, or nearly all, reacted only to SARS-CoV-2 spike and did not cross-react with common cold coronaviruses.

Sequencing was performed on CD4+ T cells from blood, cultured in vitro, taken about 7 months after SARS-CoV-2 vaccination. The TCR was taken from a human donor who had recovered from COVID-19. The chain is made from TRBV20-1 and TRBJ1-2; tentative D gene TRBD1, with 5 bases matching. The DNA is as follows: TGCAGTGCTAGCGGGGACGGGGGCTACACCTTC. This gives the protein CSASGDGGYTF.